This is a list of T cell receptor beta chains from one sample in a study of T-cell reconstitution after alpha-beta-depleted transplantation in children. TCRdb re-called the PCR reads with MiXCR, one entry per CDR3 protein. The sample gives 700,000 to 950,000 distinct CDR3 sequences, around 17% of which show up once; roughly 5% is in the top ten. The source material was PBMCs, mostly from graft donor cells, sampled 360 days after TCRalphabeta/CD19-depleted stem cell transplant. All receptors derive from a male patient between 10 and 17 years old who had a stem cell transplant for acute lymphoblastic leukemia, so the T cells may come from the graft donor. CDR3s include the opening cysteine and the closing phenylalanine or tryptophan. Fields, in order: CDR3 protein, CDR3 DNA, D gene, V gene, J gene, clone size. D genes are given only for firm matches. Clone size is given for some rows only: seen once, a few or many times, or a class if the clone is expanded.

CDR3 protein: CASSRAGTGDNEQFF; CDR3 DNA: TGTGCCAGCAGCCGGGCCGGGACAGGGGACAATGAGCAGTTCTTC; D gene: TRBD1; V gene: TRBV7-7; J gene: TRBJ2-1; clone size: few
CDR3 protein: CASSRGLGTEAFF; CDR3 DNA: TGTGCCAGCTCACGAGGGCTAGGCACTGAAGCTTTCTTT; D gene: .; V gene: TRBV18; J gene: TRBJ1-1; clone size: .
CDR3 protein: CASRGTGASPSYEQYF; CDR3 DNA: TGTGCCAGCAGAGGGACAGGGGCGTCCCCCTCCTACGAGCAGTACTTC; D gene: TRBD1; V gene: TRBV3-1; J gene: TRBJ2-7; clone size: .
CDR3 protein: CASSLLAIAKNIQYF; CDR3 DNA: TGCGCCAGCAGCCTTCTAGCGATAGCCAAAAACATTCAGTACTTC; D gene: .; V gene: TRBV4-1; J gene: TRBJ2-4; clone size: .
CDR3 protein: CASSIWWGAGGNEQFF; CDR3 DNA: TGTGCCAGTAGTATTTGGTGGGGCGCGGGGGGGAATGAGCAGTTCTTC; D gene: TRBD2; V gene: TRBV19; J gene: TRBJ2-1; clone size: .
CDR3 protein: CASSSTTRTYEQYF; CDR3 DNA: TGTGCCAGCAGCTCAACAACCCGGACCTACGAGCAGTACTTC; D gene: .; V gene: TRBV7-9; J gene: TRBJ2-7; clone size: .
CDR3 protein: CASSGTWADTQYF; CDR3 DNA: TGTGCCAGCAGTGGGACTTGGGCAGATACGCAGTATTTT; D gene: .; V gene: TRBV12-3/TRBV12-4; J gene: TRBJ2-3; clone size: .
CDR3 protein: CAWSVGGGLGQETQYF; CDR3 DNA: TGTGCCTGGAGTGTAGGAGGTGGTTTGGGTCAAGAGACCCAGTACTTC; D gene: .; V gene: TRBV30; J gene: TRBJ2-5; clone size: .
CDR3 protein: CSVLRTDTSTDTQYF; CDR3 DNA: TGCAGCGTCCTTCGGACAGACACTAGCACAGATACGCAGTATTTT; D gene: .; V gene: TRBV29-1; J gene: TRBJ2-3; clone size: .
CDR3 protein: CASSGPGGPNTGELFF; CDR3 DNA: TGTGCCAGTAGTGGACCGGGAGGCCCGAACACCGGGGAGCTGTTTTTT; D gene: TRBD2; V gene: TRBV19; J gene: TRBJ2-2; clone size: many
CDR3 protein: CAWSTGGKNIQYF; CDR3 DNA: TGTGCCTGGAGTACAGGGGGAAAAAACATTCAGTACTTC; D gene: TRBD1; V gene: TRBV30; J gene: TRBJ2-4; clone size: few
CDR3 protein: CASSPGQAWGYGYTF; CDR3 DNA: TGCGCCAGCAGCCCTGGACAGGCTTGGGGTTATGGCTACACCTTC; D gene: TRBD1; V gene: TRBV4-1; J gene: TRBJ1-2; clone size: few
CDR3 protein: CASDRAAFTGPQPQHF; CDR3 DNA: TGTGCCAGCGACCGTGCCGCCTTTACAGGGCCTCAGCCCCAGCATTTT; D gene: .; V gene: TRBV12-3/TRBV12-4; J gene: TRBJ1-5; clone size: many
CDR3 protein: CASRPLADSYEQYF; CDR3 DNA: TGTGCCAGCAGGCCCCTAGCGGACTCCTACGAGCAGTACTTC; D gene: TRBD2; V gene: TRBV12-3/TRBV12-4; J gene: TRBJ2-7; clone size: .
CDR3 protein: CASSQDRAIEQYF; CDR3 DNA: TGCGCCAGCAGCCAAGATCGAGCGATCGAGCAGTACTTC; D gene: .; V gene: TRBV4-1; J gene: TRBJ2-7; clone size: .
CDR3 protein: CASSSTGSGYGYTF; CDR3 DNA: TGTGCCAGCAGCAGCACAGGGAGCGGCTATGGCTACACCTTC; D gene: .; V gene: TRBV7-3; J gene: TRBJ1-2; clone size: few
CDR3 protein: CASLISKAFSGNTIYF; CDR3 DNA: TGTGCCAGCTTAATCTCTAAGGCGTTCTCTGGAAACACCATATATTTT; D gene: .; V gene: TRBV18; J gene: TRBJ1-3; clone size: .
CDR3 protein: CASSLTEVSGNTIYF; CDR3 DNA: TGTGCCAGCAGCTTAACGGAAGTCTCTGGAAACACCATATATTTT; D gene: .; V gene: TRBV7-8; J gene: TRBJ1-3; clone size: few
CDR3 protein: CATSRAERRGRRDTQYF; CDR3 DNA: TGTGCCACCAGCAGAGCTGAAAGGAGGGGGCGGCGGGATACGCAGTATTTT; D gene: .; V gene: TRBV15; J gene: TRBJ2-3; clone size: .
CDR3 protein: CASRYPRGQAEAFF; CDR3 DNA: TGTGCCAGCAGGTATCCCAGGGGGCAGGCGGAAGCTTTCTTT; D gene: TRBD1; V gene: TRBV7-9; J gene: TRBJ1-1; clone size: few
CDR3 protein: CASSLGTGGNEKLFF; CDR3 DNA: TGTGCCAGCAGCCTCGGGACAGGCGGGAATGAAAAACTGTTTTTT; D gene: TRBD1; V gene: TRBV11-2; J gene: TRBJ1-4; clone size: many
CDR3 protein: CASSFPVGTQYF; CDR3 DNA: TGTGCCAGCAGCTTCCCCGTTGGGACGCAGTATTTT; D gene: .; V gene: TRBV7-9; J gene: TRBJ2-3; clone size: .
CDR3 protein: CSATSAAYEQYF; CDR3 DNA: TGCAGCGCGACTAGCGCAGCCTACGAGCAGTACTTC; D gene: TRBD2; V gene: TRBV29-1; J gene: TRBJ2-7; clone size: .
CDR3 protein: CASSVGDRRAFF; CDR3 DNA: TGTGCCAGCAGTGTGGGGGACAGGAGAGCTTTCTTT; D gene: TRBD1; V gene: TRBV6-1; J gene: TRBJ1-1; clone size: few
CDR3 protein: CASSHGQGLAPDTQYF; CDR3 DNA: TGTGCCAGCAGCCATGGACAGGGACTAGCCCCAGATACGCAGTATTTT; D gene: .; V gene: TRBV5-8; J gene: TRBJ2-3; clone size: once
CDR3 protein: CASSYSGWTDTQYF; CDR3 DNA: TGTGCCAGCAGTTACAGCGGCTGGACAGATACGCAGTATTTT; D gene: .; V gene: TRBV6-5; J gene: TRBJ2-3; clone size: many
CDR3 protein: CSVVAMTGVLGANVLTF; CDR3 DNA: TGCAGCGTTGTAGCAATGACAGGCGTGCTCGGGGCCAACGTCCTGACTTTC; D gene: .; V gene: TRBV29-1; J gene: TRBJ2-6; clone size: few
CDR3 protein: CSVEPGDGGNEKLFF; CDR3 DNA: TGCAGCGTTGAACCCGGGGACGGCGGTAATGAAAAACTGTTTTTT; D gene: .; V gene: TRBV29-1; J gene: TRBJ1-4; clone size: .
CDR3 protein: CASSSHSPFSYNEQFF; CDR3 DNA: TGTGCCAGCAGTTCCCATAGCCCCTTCTCCTACAATGAGCAGTTCTTC; D gene: .; V gene: TRBV12-3/TRBV12-4; J gene: TRBJ2-1; clone size: few
CDR3 protein: CATSDYGQDEAFF; CDR3 DNA: TGTGCCACCAGTGACTACGGACAGGATGAAGCTTTCTTT; D gene: TRBD1; V gene: TRBV24-1; J gene: TRBJ1-1; clone size: few
CDR3 protein: CASSQALSSEQYF; CDR3 DNA: TGCGCCAGCAGCCAAGCTTTATCTAGCGAGCAGTACTTC; D gene: .; V gene: TRBV4-1; J gene: TRBJ2-7; clone size: .
CDR3 protein: CASSFQAGGHTGELFF; CDR3 DNA: TGCGCCAGCAGCTTTCAAGCGGGAGGTCACACCGGGGAGCTGTTTTTT; D gene: TRBD2; V gene: TRBV5-1; J gene: TRBJ2-2; clone size: .
CDR3 protein: CSARDDGRGQYF; CDR3 DNA: TGCAGTGCTAGAGATGACGGACGAGGGCAGTACTTC; D gene: .; V gene: TRBV20-1; J gene: TRBJ2-7; clone size: .
CDR3 protein: CASSRGLAGITDTQYF; CDR3 DNA: TGTGCCAGCAGCCGAGGACTAGCGGGAATCACAGATACGCAGTATTTT; D gene: TRBD2; V gene: TRBV3-1; J gene: TRBJ2-3; clone size: few
CDR3 protein: CASSLRQGGRAYEQYF; CDR3 DNA: TGTGCCAGCAGTCTCCGACAGGGAGGAAGGGCCTACGAGCAGTACTTC; D gene: .; V gene: TRBV12-3/TRBV12-4; J gene: TRBJ2-7; clone size: .
CDR3 protein: CSVDSGQTQETQYF; CDR3 DNA: TGCAGCGTTGATAGTGGACAGACCCAAGAGACCCAGTACTTC; D gene: .; V gene: TRBV29-1; J gene: TRBJ2-5; clone size: .
CDR3 protein: CASRQGAFGNTIYF; CDR3 DNA: TGTGCCAGCAGACAGGGGGCTTTTGGAAACACCATATATTTT; D gene: TRBD1; V gene: TRBV6-1; J gene: TRBJ1-3; clone size: few
CDR3 protein: CASSPTGAANYGYTF; CDR3 DNA: TGTGCCAGCAGCCCGACAGGGGCCGCTAACTATGGCTACACCTTC; D gene: TRBD1; V gene: TRBV12-3/TRBV12-4; J gene: TRBJ1-2; clone size: many
CDR3 protein: CASSSGSSEQYF; CDR3 DNA: TGTGCCAGCAGTTCGGGATCTAGCGAGCAGTACTTC; D gene: .; V gene: TRBV12-3/TRBV12-4; J gene: TRBJ2-7; clone size: many
CDR3 protein: CASSQVPGGDTQYF; CDR3 DNA: TGCGCCAGCAGCCAAGTTCCAGGGGGAGATACGCAGTATTTT; D gene: TRBD1; V gene: TRBV4-1; J gene: TRBJ2-3; clone size: .
CDR3 protein: CSARRRVETQYF; CDR3 DNA: TGCAGTGCTCGTCGGAGGGTGGAGACCCAGTACTTC; D gene: .; V gene: TRBV20-1; J gene: TRBJ2-5; clone size: many
CDR3 protein: CASSYPGRGRSEAFF; CDR3 DNA: TGCGCCAGCAGCTACCCCGGGAGGGGGCGCTCTGAAGCTTTCTTT; D gene: TRBD1; V gene: TRBV4-1; J gene: TRBJ1-1; clone size: .
CDR3 protein: CSVELASLGYEQYF; CDR3 DNA: TGCAGCGTTGAATTAGCTAGCCTCGGCTACGAGCAGTACTTC; D gene: .; V gene: TRBV29-1; J gene: TRBJ2-7; clone size: .
CDR3 protein: CASRTPGLETNTGELFF; CDR3 DNA: TGCGCCAGCAGAACCCCGGGACTAGAGACGAACACCGGGGAGCTGTTTTTT; D gene: TRBD2; V gene: TRBV5-1; J gene: TRBJ2-2; clone size: many
CDR3 protein: CATSVFNEQYF; CDR3 DNA: TGTGCCACTTCGGTCTTTAACGAGCAGTACTTC; D gene: .; V gene: TRBV15; J gene: TRBJ2-7; clone size: few
CDR3 protein: CASSDHRESVQYF; CDR3 DNA: TGCGCCAGCAGTGATCACAGGGAGTCCGTGCAGTACTTC; D gene: .; V gene: TRBV10-1; J gene: TRBJ2-7; clone size: .
CDR3 protein: CASSLKVAGDNEQFF; CDR3 DNA: TGCGCCAGCAGCTTGAAGGTAGCGGGAGACAATGAGCAGTTCTTC; D gene: TRBD2; V gene: TRBV5-1; J gene: TRBJ2-1; clone size: few
CDR3 protein: CASSQSGTSVEQFF; CDR3 DNA: TGCGCCAGCAGCCAATCCGGGACTAGCGTTGAGCAGTTCTTC; D gene: TRBD2; V gene: TRBV5-1; J gene: TRBJ2-1; clone size: .
CDR3 protein: CASSPGQSGYTF; CDR3 DNA: TGTGCCAGCAGCCCAGGACAGTCTGGCTACACCTTC; D gene: .; V gene: TRBV7-8; J gene: TRBJ1-2; clone size: few
CDR3 protein: CSARVQRPKSGANVLTF; CDR3 DNA: TGCAGTGCTAGAGTACAGCGCCCCAAATCTGGGGCCAACGTCCTGACTTTC; D gene: .; V gene: TRBV20-1; J gene: TRBJ2-6; clone size: .
CDR3 protein: CASSPQGAGAGGSEQFF; CDR3 DNA: TGTGCCAGCAGCCCCCAGGGAGCGGGAGCCGGGGGGAGTGAGCAGTTCTTC; D gene: TRBD2; V gene: TRBV7-8; J gene: TRBJ2-1; clone size: few
CDR3 protein: CASSRELDTDTQYF; CDR3 DNA: TGCGCCAGCAGCCGTGAACTGGACACAGATACGCAGTATTTT; D gene: .; V gene: TRBV5-1; J gene: TRBJ2-3; clone size: many
CDR3 protein: CASSPPLVHNIQYF; CDR3 DNA: TGTGCCAGCTCACCACCCCTAGTTCACAACATTCAGTACTTC; D gene: .; V gene: TRBV18; J gene: TRBJ2-4; clone size: .
CDR3 protein: CASSQGFRGGFYNEQFF; CDR3 DNA: TGTGCCAGCAGCCAAGGTTTTAGGGGTGGCTTCTACAATGAGCAGTTCTTC; D gene: .; V gene: TRBV3-1; J gene: TRBJ2-1; clone size: .
CDR3 protein: CASSQGVLGLRNEQYF; CDR3 DNA: TGTGCCAGCAGCCAAGGAGTTCTAGGTTTAAGGAACGAGCAGTACTTC; D gene: .; V gene: TRBV3-1; J gene: TRBJ2-7; clone size: .
CDR3 protein: CASSYSTSGGQETQYF; CDR3 DNA: TGTGCCAGCAGCTATTCGACTAGCGGGGGCCAAGAGACCCAGTACTTC; D gene: TRBD2; V gene: TRBV7-3; J gene: TRBJ2-5; clone size: few
CDR3 protein: CASSLTRAAGELFF; CDR3 DNA: TGTGCCAGCAGCCTGACCAGGGCGGCCGGGGAGCTGTTTTTT; D gene: .; V gene: TRBV7-3; J gene: TRBJ2-2; clone size: few
CDR3 protein: CASSLEPRQGWTDTQYF; CDR3 DNA: TGTGCCAGCAGCTTAGAACCAAGGCAGGGTTGGACAGATACGCAGTATTTT; D gene: .; V gene: TRBV5-4; J gene: TRBJ2-3; clone size: few
CDR3 protein: CASSLRGASYEQYF; CDR3 DNA: TGCGCCAGCAGCTTACGGGGGGCATCCTACGAGCAGTACTTC; D gene: .; V gene: TRBV5-1; J gene: TRBJ2-7; clone size: few